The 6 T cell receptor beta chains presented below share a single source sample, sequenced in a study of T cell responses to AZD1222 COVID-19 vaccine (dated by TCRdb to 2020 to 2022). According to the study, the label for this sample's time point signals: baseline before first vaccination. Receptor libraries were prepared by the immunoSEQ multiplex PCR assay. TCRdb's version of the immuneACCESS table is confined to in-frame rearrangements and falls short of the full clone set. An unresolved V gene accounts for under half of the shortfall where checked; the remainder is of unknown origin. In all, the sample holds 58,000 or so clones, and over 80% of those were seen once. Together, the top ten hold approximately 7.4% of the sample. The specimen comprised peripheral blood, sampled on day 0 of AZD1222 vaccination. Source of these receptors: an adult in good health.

DNA for the CDR3: TGTGCCAGCGATGACAGGAACACTGAAGCTTTCTTT. Protein sequence: CASDDRNTEAFF. The rearrangement links TRBV28 to TRBJ1-1, with a possible D match to TRBD1 (5 bases). This CDR3 region has 12 residues. Trimming cost V 8 bases and J 1 base, with 8 bases left between them. Per germline, CDR1 MDHEN and CDR2 SYDVKM.

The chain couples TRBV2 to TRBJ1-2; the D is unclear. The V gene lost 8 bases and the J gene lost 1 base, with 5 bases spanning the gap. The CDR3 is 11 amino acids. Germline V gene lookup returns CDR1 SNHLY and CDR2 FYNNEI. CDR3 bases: TGTGCCAGCTTTTTTAACTATGGCTACACCTTC. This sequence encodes CASFFNYGYTF.

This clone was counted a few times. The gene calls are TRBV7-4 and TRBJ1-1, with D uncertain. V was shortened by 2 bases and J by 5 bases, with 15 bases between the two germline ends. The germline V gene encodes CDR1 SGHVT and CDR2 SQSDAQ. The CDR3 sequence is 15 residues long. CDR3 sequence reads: CASSLLYPDWTEAFF. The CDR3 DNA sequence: TGTGCCAGCAGCTTATTGTACCCAGATTGGACTGAAGCTTTCTTT.

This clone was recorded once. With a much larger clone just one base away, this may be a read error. CDR3 sequence (DNA): TGTGCCAGCAGCTGGCCGTGGGGGCGGGGTGGTTCCGGGGAGCTGTTTTTT. It encodes CASSWPWGRGGSGELFF. This rearrangement joins TRBV5-6 to TRBJ2-2; D may be TRBD1 or TRBD2 (6 bases each). This CDR3 is 17 amino acids long. CDR1 is SGHDT and CDR2 is YYEEEE in the germline V gene. Trimming pared 3 bases from V and 6 bases from J, leaving 21 bases between.

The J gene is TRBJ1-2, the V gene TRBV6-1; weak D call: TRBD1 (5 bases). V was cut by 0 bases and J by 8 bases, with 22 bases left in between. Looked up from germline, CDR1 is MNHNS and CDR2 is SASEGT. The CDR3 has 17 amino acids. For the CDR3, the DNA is TGTGCCAGCAGTGAAGCGTGGCAGGGAAATGTATTCGACGGCTACACCTTC. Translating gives CASSEAWQGNVFDGYTF.

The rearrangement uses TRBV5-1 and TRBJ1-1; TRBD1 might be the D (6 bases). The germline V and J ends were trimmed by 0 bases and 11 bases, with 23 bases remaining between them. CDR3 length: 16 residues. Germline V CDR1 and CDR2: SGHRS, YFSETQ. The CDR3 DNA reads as TGCGCCAGCAGCTTGGGTTATGTCGGGGGGCTAGAGGTTGCTTTCTTT. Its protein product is CASSLGYVGGLEVAFF.